Following are 8 T cell receptor beta chains from one sample sequenced in a study of T-cell memory formation after mild COVID-19. TCRdb reprocessed the 5' RACE reads via MiXCR and lists one record per CDR3 protein. The data hold roughly 500,000 distinct CDR3 sequences, with 20% observed a single time. The sample was PBMCs or a T cell subset sorted from them (not recorded which). These receptors came from an adult woman who had mild COVID-19 (a few samples of this study predate the infection). Cell type and time point are not known.

The V gene is TRBV27, the J gene TRBJ2-1, with a weak D call TRBD1 (6 bases). Germline loops: CDR1 MNHEY, CDR2 SMNVEV (reference sequence). V was pared by 8 bases and J by 8 bases, with 19 bases between. The CDR3 loop spans 14 amino acids. This CDR3 reads CASSWETGGDEQFF. The CDR3 DNA follows: TGTGCCAGCTCGTGGGAGACAGGTGGGGATGAGCAGTTCTTC.

This clonotype has more than one count but fewer than ten. The chain has TRBV6-5 and TRBJ1-2; D is undetermined. Germline assignment: CDR1 MNHEY and CDR2 SVGAGI. V was trimmed by 7 bases and J by 4 bases, leaving 16 bases between them. This CDR3 contains 14 residues. The CDR3 sequence is CASMADTVPYGYTF. The DNA for the CDR3 is TGTGCCAGCATGGCCGATACAGTACCCTATGGCTACACCTTC.

This clonotype turned up a few times. The V gene is TRBV24-1, the J gene TRBJ2-1; 8 positions match TRBD2. The junction had 12 bases not matched to a gene; V was cut back by 5 bases and J by 7 bases. The CDR3 runs 16 residues. Germline V gene lookup returns CDR1 KGHDR and CDR2 SFDVKD. CDR3 sequence (DNA): TGTGCCACCAGTGGCCCAGCGGGGGTCCTTATTAATGAGCAGTTCTTC. It yields the protein CATSGPAGVLINEQFF.

The CDR3 bases are TGCAGTGCTAGCGCCACGACAGGGCGGTCCGGGGAGCTGTTTTTT. It translates to CSASATTGRSGELFF. The genes are TRBV20-1 and TRBJ2-2; 7 bases fit TRBD1. The V gene end was trimmed by 3 bases and the J gene end by 6 bases; junction bases not matched to a gene: 10. The CDR3 runs to 15 residues. From germline, CDR1 is DFQATT and CDR2 SNEGSKA (reference sequence).

The V and J genes are TRBV4-1 and TRBJ2-7; D perhaps matches TRBD1 (5 bases). CDR3 length: 15 residues. With 3 bases removed from V and 2 bases from J, the gap between germline ends came to 14 bases. Germline CDR1 and CDR2: MGHRA and YSYEKL. CDR3 protein: CASSQGTGPAYEQYF. The CDR3 nucleotides read TGCGCCAGCAGCCAGGGAACAGGCCCTGCCTACGAGCAGTACTTC.

This clonotype came up a few times. V gene TRBV6-2 or TRBV6-3 combines with J gene TRBJ1-4; D not resolved. CDR3 length: 13 residues. Trimming took 6 bases from V and 8 from J, leaving 13 bases between them. CDR1 is MNHEY, CDR2 SVGEGT, per germline. The CDR3: CASSDTRREKLFF. The CDR3 DNA follows: TGTGCCAGCAGCGACACCCGGAGGGAAAAACTGTTTTTT.

The chain recombines TRBV5-1 with TRBJ2-5; the D gene is possibly TRBD2 (6 bases). The CDR3 totals 17 residues. The germline V and J ends were trimmed by 4 bases and 5 bases, with 24 bases remaining between them. Per germline, CDR1 SGHRS and CDR2 YFSETQ. Here the CDR3 reads CASSPQGGVSLVETQYF. CDR3 in DNA: TGCGCCAGCAGCCCCCAAGGCGGGGTTTCGTTGGTGGAGACCCAGTACTTC.

The rearrangement joins TRBV20-1 to TRBJ2-1; TRBD2 is a possible D gene (6 bases). Trimming left V 3 bases short and J 10 bases short, with 16 bases between. Germline V gives CDR1 DFQATT, CDR2 SNEGSKA (reference sequence). The CDR3 has 13 residues. As DNA, the CDR3 is TGCAGTGCTAGCCCGGGACTCAGGATGGAGCAGTTCTTC. This gives the protein CSASPGLRMEQFF.